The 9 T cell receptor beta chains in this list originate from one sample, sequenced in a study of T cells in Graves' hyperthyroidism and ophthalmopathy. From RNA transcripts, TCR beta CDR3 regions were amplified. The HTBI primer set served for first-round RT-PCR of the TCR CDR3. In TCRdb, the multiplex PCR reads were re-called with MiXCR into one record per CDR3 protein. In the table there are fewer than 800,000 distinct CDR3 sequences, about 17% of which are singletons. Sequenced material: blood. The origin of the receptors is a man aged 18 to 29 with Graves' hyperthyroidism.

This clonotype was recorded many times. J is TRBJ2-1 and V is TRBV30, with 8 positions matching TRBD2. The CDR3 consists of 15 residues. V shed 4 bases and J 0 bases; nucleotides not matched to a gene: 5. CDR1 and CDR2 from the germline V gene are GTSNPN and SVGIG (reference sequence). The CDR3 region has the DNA TGTGCCTGGATATCGGGGACTAGCTCCTACAATGAGCAGTTCTTC. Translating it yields CAWISGTSSYNEQFF.

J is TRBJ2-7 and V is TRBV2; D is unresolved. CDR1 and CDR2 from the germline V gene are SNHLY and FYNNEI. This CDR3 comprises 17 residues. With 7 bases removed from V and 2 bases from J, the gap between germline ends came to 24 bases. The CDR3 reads CASNCLLARYPPYEQYF. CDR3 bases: TGTGCCAGCAATTGCCTACTCGCAAGATATCCGCCCTACGAGCAGTACTTC.

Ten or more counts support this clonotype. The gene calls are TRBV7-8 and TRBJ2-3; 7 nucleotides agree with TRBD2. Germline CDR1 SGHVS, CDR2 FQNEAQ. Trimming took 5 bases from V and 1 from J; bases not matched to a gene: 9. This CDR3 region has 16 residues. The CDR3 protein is CASSQERGGGTDTQYF. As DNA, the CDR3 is TGTGCCAGCAGCCAAGAGCGGGGCGGGGGCACAGATACGCAGTATTTT.

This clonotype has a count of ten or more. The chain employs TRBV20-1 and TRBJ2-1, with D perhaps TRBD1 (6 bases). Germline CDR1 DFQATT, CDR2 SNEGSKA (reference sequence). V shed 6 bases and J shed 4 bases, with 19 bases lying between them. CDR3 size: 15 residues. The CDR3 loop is CSAYPGRRGYNEQFF. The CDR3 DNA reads TGCAGTGCGTACCCGGGACGCAGGGGATACAATGAGCAGTTCTTC.

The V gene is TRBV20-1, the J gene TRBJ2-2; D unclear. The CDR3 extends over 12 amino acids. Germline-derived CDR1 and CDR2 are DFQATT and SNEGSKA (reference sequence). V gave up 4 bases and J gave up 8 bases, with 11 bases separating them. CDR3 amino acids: CSANRVEGELFF. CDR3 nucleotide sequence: TGCAGTGCTAACCGGGTTGAGGGGGAGCTGTTTTTT.

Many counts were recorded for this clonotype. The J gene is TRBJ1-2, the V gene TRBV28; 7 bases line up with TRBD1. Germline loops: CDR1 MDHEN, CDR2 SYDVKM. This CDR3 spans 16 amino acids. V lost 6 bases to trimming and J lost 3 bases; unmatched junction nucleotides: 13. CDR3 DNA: TGTGCCAGCAGCCTATCAAGCCAGGGGGTGTACTATGGCTACACCTTC. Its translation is CASSLSSQGVYYGYTF.

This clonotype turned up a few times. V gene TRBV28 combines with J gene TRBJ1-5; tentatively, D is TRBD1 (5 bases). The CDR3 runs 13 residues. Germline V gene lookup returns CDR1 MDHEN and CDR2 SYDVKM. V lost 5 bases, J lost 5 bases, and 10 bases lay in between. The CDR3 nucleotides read TGTGCCAGCAGTCCCGGGGGATATCAGCCCCAGCATTTT. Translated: CASSPGGYQPQHF.

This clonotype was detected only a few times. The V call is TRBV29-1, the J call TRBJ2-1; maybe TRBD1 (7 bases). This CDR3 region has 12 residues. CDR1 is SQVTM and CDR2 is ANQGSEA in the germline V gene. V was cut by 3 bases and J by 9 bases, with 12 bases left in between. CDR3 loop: CSVEEGAREQFF. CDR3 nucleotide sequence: TGCAGCGTTGAGGAGGGGGCGCGTGAGCAGTTCTTC.

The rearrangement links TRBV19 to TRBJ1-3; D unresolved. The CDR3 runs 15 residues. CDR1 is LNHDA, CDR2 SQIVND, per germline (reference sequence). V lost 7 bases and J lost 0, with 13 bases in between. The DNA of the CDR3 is TGTGCCAGTAAGGCAGACCTTTTCTCTGGAAACACCATATATTTT. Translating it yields CASKADLFSGNTIYF. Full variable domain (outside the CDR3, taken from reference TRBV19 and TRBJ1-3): DGGITQSPKYLFRKEGQNVTLSCEQNLNHDAMYWYRQDPGQGLRLIYYSQIVNDFQKGDIAEGYSVSREKKESFPLTVTSAQKNPTAFYLCASKADLFSGNTIYFGEGSWLTVV.